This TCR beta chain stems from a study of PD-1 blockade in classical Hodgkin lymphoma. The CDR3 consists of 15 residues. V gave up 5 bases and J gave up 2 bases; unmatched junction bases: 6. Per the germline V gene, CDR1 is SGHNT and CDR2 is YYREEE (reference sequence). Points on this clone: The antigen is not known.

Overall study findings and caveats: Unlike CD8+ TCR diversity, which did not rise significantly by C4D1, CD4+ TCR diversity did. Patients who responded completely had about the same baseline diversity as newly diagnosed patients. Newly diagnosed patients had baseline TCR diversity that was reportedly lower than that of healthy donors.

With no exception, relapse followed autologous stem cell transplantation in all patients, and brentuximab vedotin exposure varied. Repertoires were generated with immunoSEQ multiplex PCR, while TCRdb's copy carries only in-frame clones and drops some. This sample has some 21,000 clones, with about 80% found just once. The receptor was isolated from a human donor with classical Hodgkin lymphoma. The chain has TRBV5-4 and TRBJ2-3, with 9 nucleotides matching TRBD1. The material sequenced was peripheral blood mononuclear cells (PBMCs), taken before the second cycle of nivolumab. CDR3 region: CASRLDRGLTDTQYF. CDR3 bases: TGTGCCAGCAGGCTGGACAGGGGCCTCACAGATACGCAGTATTTT.